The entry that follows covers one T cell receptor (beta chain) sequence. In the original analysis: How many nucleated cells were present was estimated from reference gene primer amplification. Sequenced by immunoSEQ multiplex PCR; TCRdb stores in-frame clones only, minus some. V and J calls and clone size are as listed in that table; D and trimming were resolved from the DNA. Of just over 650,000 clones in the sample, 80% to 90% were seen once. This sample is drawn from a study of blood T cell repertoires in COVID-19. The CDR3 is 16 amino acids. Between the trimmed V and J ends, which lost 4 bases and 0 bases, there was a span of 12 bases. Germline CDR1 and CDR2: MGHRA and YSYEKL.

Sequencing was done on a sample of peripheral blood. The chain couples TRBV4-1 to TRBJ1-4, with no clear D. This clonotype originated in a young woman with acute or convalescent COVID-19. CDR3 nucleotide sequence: TGCGCCAGCAGCCGCACTCGAGTTGCAACTAATGAAAAACTGTTTTTT. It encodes CASSRTRVATNEKLFF.